This T cell receptor beta chain originates from a study of beta chain features in type 1 diabetes. This CDR3 contains 17 residues. Germline V lookup: CDR1 SEHNR, CDR2 FQNEAQ (reference sequence). V was pared by 5 bases and J by 1 base, with 11 bases of the junction left unmatched. Expressed TCRB transcripts got sequenced, as all isolated RNA was reverse transcribed. The table came from immunoSEQ multiplex PCR; TCRdb's copy has only in-frame clones and leaves some out. Of some 270,000 clones listed, roughly a tenth were seen once; the top ten hold over 0.015%. Via CD45RO/CCR7/CD25/CD127/CD95/CD27, cells of the CD4+ naive, central memory, regulatory and stem cell-like memory subsets were sorted. This clone was seen only a few times. Its antigen remains unidentified. Study-wide findings and caveats: The naive, central memory and Treg TCRB repertoires showed an apparent similarity that was greater among patients than among healthy donors. Type 1 diabetes patients had VDJ junctions that carried fewer insertions and more deletions. Across all four CD4+ subsets, people with type 1 diabetes showed modestly shorter TCRB CDR3s.

The TCR originated in a man under 40 with type 1 diabetes. The rearrangement links TRBV7-9 to TRBJ2-5; TRBD1 matches at 9 bases. The specimen sequenced was naive CD4+ T cells from blood. CDR3 in DNA: TGTGCCAGCAGCGATAAGACAGGGGGGGTCCTCCAAGAGACCCAGTACTTC. This codes for CASSDKTGGVLQETQYF.